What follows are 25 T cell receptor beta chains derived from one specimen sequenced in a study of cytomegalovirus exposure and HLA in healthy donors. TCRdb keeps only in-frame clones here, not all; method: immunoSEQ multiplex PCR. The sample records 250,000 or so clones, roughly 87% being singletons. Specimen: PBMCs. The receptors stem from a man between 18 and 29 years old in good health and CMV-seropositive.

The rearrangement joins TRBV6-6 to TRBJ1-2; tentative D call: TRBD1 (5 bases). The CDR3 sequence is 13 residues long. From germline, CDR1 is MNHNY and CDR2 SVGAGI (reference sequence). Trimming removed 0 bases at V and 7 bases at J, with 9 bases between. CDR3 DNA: TGTGCCAGCAGTTACTCGGGTGACAGTGGCTACACCTTC. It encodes CASSYSGDSGYTF.

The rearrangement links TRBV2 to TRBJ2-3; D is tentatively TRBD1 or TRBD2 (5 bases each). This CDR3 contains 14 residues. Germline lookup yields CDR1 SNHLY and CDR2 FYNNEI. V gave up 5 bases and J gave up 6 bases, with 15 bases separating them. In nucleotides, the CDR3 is TGTGCCAGCAGTCGCAGCGGTGAGGGGGATACGCAGTATTTT. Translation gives CASSRSGEGDTQYF.

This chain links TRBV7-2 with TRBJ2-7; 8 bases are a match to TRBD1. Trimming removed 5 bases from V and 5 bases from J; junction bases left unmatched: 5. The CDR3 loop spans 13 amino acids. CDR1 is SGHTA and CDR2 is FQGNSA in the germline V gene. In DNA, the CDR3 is TGTGCCAGCAGCGGACGGACAGGGCACGAGCAGTACTTC. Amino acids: CASSGRTGHEQYF. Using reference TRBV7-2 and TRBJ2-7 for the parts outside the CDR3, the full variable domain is GAGVSQSPSNKVTEKGKDVELRCDPISGHTALYWYRQSLGQGLEFLIYFQGNSAPDKSGLPSDRFSAERTGGSVSTLTIQRTQQEDSAVYLCASSGRTGHEQYFGPGTRLTVT.

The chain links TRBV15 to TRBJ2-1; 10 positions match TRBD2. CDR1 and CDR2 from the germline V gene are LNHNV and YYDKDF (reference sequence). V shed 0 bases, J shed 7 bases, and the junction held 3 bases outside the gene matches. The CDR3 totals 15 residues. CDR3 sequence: CATSRDLGLANEQFF. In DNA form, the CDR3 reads TGTGCCACCAGCAGAGATCTGGGACTAGCGAATGAGCAGTTCTTC.

CDR3 residues: CASSAQGYEQYF. The CDR3 nucleotides are TGTGCCAGCAGTGCCCAGGGATACGAGCAGTACTTC. The chain carries TRBV6-1 and TRBJ2-7, with a possible D match to TRBD1 (5 bases). The CDR3 is 12 amino acids. V lost 4 bases to trimming and J lost 4 bases, with 8 bases between them. From germline, CDR1 is MNHNS and CDR2 SASEGT.

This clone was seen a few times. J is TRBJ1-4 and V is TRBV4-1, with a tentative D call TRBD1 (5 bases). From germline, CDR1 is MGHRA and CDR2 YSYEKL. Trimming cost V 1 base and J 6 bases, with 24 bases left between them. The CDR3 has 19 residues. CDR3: CASSQGGGLSRGKDEKLFF. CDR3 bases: TGCGCCAGCAGCCAAGGGGGGGGTCTCTCTAGGGGAAAAGATGAAAAACTGTTTTTT.

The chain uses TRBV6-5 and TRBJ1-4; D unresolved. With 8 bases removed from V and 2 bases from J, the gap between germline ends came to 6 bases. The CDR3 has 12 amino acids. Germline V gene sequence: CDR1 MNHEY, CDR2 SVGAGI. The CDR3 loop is CASGGTNEKLFF. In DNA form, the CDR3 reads TGTGCCAGCGGAGGTACTAATGAAAAACTGTTTTTT.

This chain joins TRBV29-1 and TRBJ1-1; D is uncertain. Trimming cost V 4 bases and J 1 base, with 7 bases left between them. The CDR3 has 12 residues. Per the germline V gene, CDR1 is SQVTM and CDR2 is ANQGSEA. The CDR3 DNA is TGCAGCGTTGTTAAATCGAACACTGAAGCTTTCTTT. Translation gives CSVVKSNTEAFF.

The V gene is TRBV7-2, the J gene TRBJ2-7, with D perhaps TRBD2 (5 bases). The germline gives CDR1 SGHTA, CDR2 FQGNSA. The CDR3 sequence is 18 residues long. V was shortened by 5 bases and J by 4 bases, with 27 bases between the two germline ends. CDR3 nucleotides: TGTGCCAGCAGCCTAGATCGGGCAGCTAGGCGGGTGGGATACGAGCAGTACTTC. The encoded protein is CASSLDRAARRVGYEQYF.

The CDR3 region has the DNA TGTGCCAGTGCGGGAGGGAGGTCCTACAATGAGCAGTTCTTC. It encodes CASAGGRSYNEQFF. The V and J genes are TRBV2 and TRBJ2-1; 9 bases are shared with TRBD2. The ends lost 9 bases at V and 1 base at J; junction bases unmatched: 4. The CDR3 totals 14 residues. Germline CDR1 reads SNHLY; CDR2 reads FYNNEI.

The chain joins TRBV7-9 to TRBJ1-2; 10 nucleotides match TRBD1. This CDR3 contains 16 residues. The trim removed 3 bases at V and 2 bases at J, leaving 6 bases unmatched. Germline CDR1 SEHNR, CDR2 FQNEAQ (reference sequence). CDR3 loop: CASSFHRDRGNYGYTF. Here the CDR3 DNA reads TGTGCCAGCAGCTTTCACCGGGACAGGGGAAACTATGGCTACACCTTC. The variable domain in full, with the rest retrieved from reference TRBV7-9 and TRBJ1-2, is DTGVSQNPRHKITKRGQNVTFRCDPISEHNRLYWYRQTLGQGPEFLTYFQNEAQLEKSRLLSDRFSAERPKGSFSTLEIQRTEQGDSAMYLCASSFHRDRGNYGYTFGSGTRLTVV.

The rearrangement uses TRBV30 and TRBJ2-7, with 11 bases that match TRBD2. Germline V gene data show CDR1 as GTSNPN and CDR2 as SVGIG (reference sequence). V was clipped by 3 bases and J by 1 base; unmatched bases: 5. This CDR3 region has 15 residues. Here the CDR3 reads CAWSVSGRGSYEQYF. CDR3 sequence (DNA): TGTGCCTGGAGCGTTAGCGGGAGGGGATCCTACGAGCAGTACTTC.

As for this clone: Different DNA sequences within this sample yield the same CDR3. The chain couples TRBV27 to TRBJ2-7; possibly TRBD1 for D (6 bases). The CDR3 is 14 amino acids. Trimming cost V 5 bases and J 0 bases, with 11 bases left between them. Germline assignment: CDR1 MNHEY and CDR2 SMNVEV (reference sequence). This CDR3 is CASSRTGSSYEQYF. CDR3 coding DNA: TGTGCCAGCAGTCGTACAGGGAGCTCCTACGAGCAGTACTTC.

CDR3 in DNA: TGTGCCAGCAGCTTAAGTTCGGGGGCAATAGATACGCAGTATTTT. This encodes CASSLSSGAIDTQYF. The V call is TRBV7-6, the J call TRBJ2-3; D possibly uses TRBD1 or TRBD2 (6 bases each). V was pared by 2 bases and J by 5 bases, with 14 bases between. This CDR3 contains 15 residues. CDR1 SGHVS and CDR2 FNYEAQ come from the germline V gene. Full variable domain (rest looked up from reference TRBV7-6 and TRBJ2-3): GAGVSQSPRYKVTKRGQDVALRCDPISGHVSLYWYRQALGQGPEFLTYFNYEAQQDKSGLPNDRFSAERPEGSISTLTIQRTEQRDSAMYRCASSLSSGAIDTQYFGPGTRLTVL.

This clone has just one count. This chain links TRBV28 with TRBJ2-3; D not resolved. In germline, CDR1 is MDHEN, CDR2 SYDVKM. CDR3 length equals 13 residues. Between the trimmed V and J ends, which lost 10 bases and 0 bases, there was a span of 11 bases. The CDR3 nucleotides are TGTGCCATCCAGTTCGTTAGCACAGATACGCAGTATTTT. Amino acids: CAIQFVSTDTQYF.

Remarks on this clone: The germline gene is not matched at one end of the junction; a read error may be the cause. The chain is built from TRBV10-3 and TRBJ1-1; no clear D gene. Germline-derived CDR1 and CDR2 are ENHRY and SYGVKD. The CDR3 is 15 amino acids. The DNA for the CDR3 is TGTGCCATCAATGAGTTACCGGGGTCGAACACTGAAGCTTTCTTT. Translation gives CAINELPGSNTEAFF.

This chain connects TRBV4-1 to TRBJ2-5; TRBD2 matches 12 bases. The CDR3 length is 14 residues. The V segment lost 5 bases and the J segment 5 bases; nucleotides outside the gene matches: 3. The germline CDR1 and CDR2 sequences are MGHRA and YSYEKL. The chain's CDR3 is CASSLTSGSETQYF. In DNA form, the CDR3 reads TGCGCCAGCAGCTTGACTAGCGGGAGTGAGACCCAGTACTTC.

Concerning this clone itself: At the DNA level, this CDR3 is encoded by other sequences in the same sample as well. The CDR3 sequence is CASSQAGTGSYEQYF. CDR3 in DNA: TGTGCCAGCAGCCAAGCGGGAACGGGTTCCTACGAGCAGTACTTC. J is TRBJ2-7 and V is TRBV4-2, with a tentative D call TRBD2 (5 bases). Germline assignment: CDR1 LGHNA and CDR2 YNFKEQ. The CDR3 runs to 15 residues. Trimming took off 1 base at V and 1 base at J, with 11 bases between the two ends.

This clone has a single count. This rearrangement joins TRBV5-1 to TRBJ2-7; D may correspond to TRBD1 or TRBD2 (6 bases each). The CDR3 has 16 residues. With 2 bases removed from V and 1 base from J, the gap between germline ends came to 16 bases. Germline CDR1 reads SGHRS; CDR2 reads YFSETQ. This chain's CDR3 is CASSFGGQGISYEQYF. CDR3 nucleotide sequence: TGCGCCAGCAGCTTTGGGGGGCAGGGGATATCCTACGAGCAGTACTTC.

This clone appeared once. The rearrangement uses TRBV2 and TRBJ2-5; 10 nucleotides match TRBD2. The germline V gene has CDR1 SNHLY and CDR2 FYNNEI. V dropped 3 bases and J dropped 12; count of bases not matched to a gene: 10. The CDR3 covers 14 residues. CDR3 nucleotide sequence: TGTGCCAGCAGTGAGAAAGCGGGAGGGGGAAAAGAGTACTTC. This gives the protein CASSEKAGGGKEYF. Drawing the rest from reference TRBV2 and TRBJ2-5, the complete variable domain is EPEVTQTPSHQVTQMGQEVILRCVPISNHLYFYWYRQILGQKVEFLVSFYNNEISEKSEIFDDQFSVERPDGSNFTLKIRSTKLEDSAMYFCASSEKAGGGKEYFGPGTRLLVL.

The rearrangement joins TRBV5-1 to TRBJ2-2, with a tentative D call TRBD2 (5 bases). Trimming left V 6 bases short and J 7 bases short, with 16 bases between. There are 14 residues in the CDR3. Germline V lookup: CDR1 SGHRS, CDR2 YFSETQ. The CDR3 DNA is TGCGCCAGCACCCAAAACGGACGGGGCGGGGAGCTGTTTTTT. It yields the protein CASTQNGRGGELFF.

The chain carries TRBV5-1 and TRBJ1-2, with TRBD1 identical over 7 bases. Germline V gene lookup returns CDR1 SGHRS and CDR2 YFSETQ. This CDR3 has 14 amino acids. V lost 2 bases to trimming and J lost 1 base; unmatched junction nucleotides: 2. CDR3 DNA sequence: TGCGCCAGCAGCTTCGGGGACAGTAACTATGGCTACACCTTC. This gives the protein CASSFGDSNYGYTF.

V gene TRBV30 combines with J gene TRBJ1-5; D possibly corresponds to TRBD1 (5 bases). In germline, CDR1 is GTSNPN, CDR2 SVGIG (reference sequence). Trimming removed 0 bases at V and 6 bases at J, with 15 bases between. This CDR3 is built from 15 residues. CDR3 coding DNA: TGTGCCTGGAGTGTCGCAGGGCCAGTGAGTCAGCCCCAGCATTTT. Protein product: CAWSVAGPVSQPQHF. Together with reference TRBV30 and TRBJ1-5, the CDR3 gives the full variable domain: SQTIHQWPATLVQPVGSPLSLECTVEGTSNPNLYWYRQAAGRGLQLLFYSVGIGQISSEVPQNLSASRPQDRQFILSSKKLLLSDSGFYLCAWSVAGPVSQPQHFGDGTRLSIL.

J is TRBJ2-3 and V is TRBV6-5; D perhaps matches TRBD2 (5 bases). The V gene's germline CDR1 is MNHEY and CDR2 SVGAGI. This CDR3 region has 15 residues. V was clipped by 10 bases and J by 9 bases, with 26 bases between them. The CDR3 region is CATNSAGGGMRTQYF. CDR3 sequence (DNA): TGTGCCACCAACTCGGCGGGCGGCGGTATGAGGACGCAGTATTTT.

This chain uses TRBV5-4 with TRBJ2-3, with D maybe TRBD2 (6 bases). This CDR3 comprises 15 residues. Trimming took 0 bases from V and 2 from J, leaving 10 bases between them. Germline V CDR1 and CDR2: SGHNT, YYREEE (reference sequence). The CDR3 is CASSLEGGYTDTQYF. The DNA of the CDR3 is TGTGCCAGCAGCTTGGAGGGAGGCTACACAGATACGCAGTATTTT. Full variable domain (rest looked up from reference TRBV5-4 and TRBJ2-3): ETGVTQSPTHLIKTRGQQVTLRCSSQSGHNTVSWYQQALGQGPQFIFQYYREEENGRGNFPPRFSGLQFPNYSSELNVNALELDDSALYLCASSLEGGYTDTQYFGPGTRLTVL.